The T cell receptor (beta chain) described here comes from a study of blood T cell repertoires in COVID-19. Sequencing used immunoSEQ multiplex PCR; TCRdb keeps in-frame clones, though not all of them. The table has roughly 480,000 clones, roughly nine tenths seen once. CDR3 length: 13 residues. Germline CDR1 SGDLS, CDR2 YYNGEE. Between the trimmed V and J ends, which lost 2 bases and 2 bases, there was a span of 8 bases. V and J are TRBV9 and TRBJ2-7, with D possibly being TRBD2 (6 bases). The clonotype was recovered from a man between 18 and 35 years old with COVID-19, enrolled during active disease. The sample was peripheral blood. CDR3 residues: CASSVAGPYEQYF. Here the CDR3 DNA reads TGTGCCAGCAGCGTGGCGGGGCCCTACGAGCAGTACTTC.